What follows are 8 T cell receptor beta chains derived from one specimen sequenced in a study of shared clonotypes between healthy human individuals. The naive CD8 subset, CD45RO-negative cells positively selected for CCR7, excluded terminally differentiated effector memory CD45RA+ cells. Sequenced by immunoSEQ multiplex PCR; TCRdb stores in-frame clones only, minus some. The sample has about 2 million clones, about 95% seen once. Material for sequencing was naive CD8+ T cells sorted from blood. The receptor set was obtained from a man in his late teens or twenties in good health.

Concerning this clone itself: The identical CDR3 is also encoded by other nucleotide sequences in the sample. The gene calls are TRBV7-9 and TRBJ2-7; D not certain. The CDR3 contains 13 residues. Per germline, CDR1 SEHNR and CDR2 FQNEAQ (reference sequence). V dropped 1 base and J dropped 2 bases, with 6 bases sitting between them. The CDR3, as DNA: TGTGCCAGCAGCTTAGGTTCGGCCTACGAGCAGTACTTC. Its protein product is CASSLGSAYEQYF.

This clone was picked up a small number of times. The chain recombines TRBV10-1 with TRBJ1-6, with D perhaps matching TRBD1 (6 bases). The germline gives CDR1 WNHNN, CDR2 SYGVQD (reference sequence). V was clipped by 2 bases and J by 4 bases, with 6 bases between them. There are 14 residues in the CDR3. The CDR3 spells CASSEDRYNSPLHF. The CDR3 coding sequence is TGCGCCAGCAGTGAGGACAGGTATAATTCACCCCTCCACTTT.

The chain links TRBV5-1 to TRBJ1-4, with D unclear. Germline CDR1 reads SGHRS; CDR2 reads YFSETQ. This CDR3 has 15 amino acids. V shed 4 bases and J shed 7 bases, with 17 bases lying between them. CDR3 sequence reads: CASSPEGGLGEKLFF. The CDR3 DNA sequence: TGCGCCAGCAGCCCTGAGGGAGGGTTGGGTGAAAAACTGTTTTTT.

This sequence joins TRBV19 and TRBJ1-4; TRBD1 matches 9 bases. CDR1 and CDR2 (germline): LNHDA, SQIVND (reference sequence). The CDR3 runs to 15 residues. After removal of 10 bases from V and 8 bases from J, the junction contained 14 bases not matched to a gene. The CDR3 sequence is CATNMLGQGSEKLFF. CDR3 bases: TGTGCCACAAATATGCTGGGACAGGGAAGCGAAAAACTGTTTTTT.

This rearrangement joins TRBV5-1 to TRBJ2-3; 9 nucleotides line up with TRBD2. J gave up 2 bases and V 4 bases, and 11 bases lay outside the gene matches. Germline values: CDR1 SGHRS, CDR2 YFSETQ. The CDR3 is made up of 17 amino acids. The CDR3 here is CASSHPGLAANTDTQYF. The CDR3 DNA is TGCGCCAGCAGCCACCCGGGACTAGCTGCGAACACAGATACGCAGTATTTT.

J is TRBJ2-2 and V is TRBV29-1; TRBD1 matches at 8 bases. The trim removed 7 bases at V and 0 bases at J, leaving 10 bases unmatched. Germline V gives CDR1 SQVTM, CDR2 ANQGSEA. The CDR3 is made up of 16 amino acids. The CDR3 bases are TGCAGCGGGATTGTACCGGGACAGGCGAACACCGGGGAGCTGTTTTTT. As protein: CSGIVPGQANTGELFF.

The chain joins TRBV10-2 to TRBJ1-1; D not resolved. This CDR3 has 11 residues. Looked up from germline, CDR1 is WSHSY and CDR2 is SAAADI. V gave up 3 bases and J gave up 10 bases, with 9 bases separating them. The CDR3 is CASSDGVLAFF. The CDR3 nucleotides read TGCGCCAGCAGTGATGGGGTGCTAGCTTTCTTT.

This clone was detected once. V is TRBV5-8 and J is TRBJ2-2; D call uncertain. Looked up from germline, CDR1 is SGHTS and CDR2 is YDEGEE. This CDR3 has 15 amino acids. The V and J ends lost 2 bases and 0 bases respectively, with 8 bases between them. The CDR3 is CASSFGVANTGELFF. The DNA of the CDR3 is TGTGCCAGCAGCTTTGGAGTAGCGAACACCGGGGAGCTGTTTTTT. The variable domain in full, completed from reference TRBV5-8 and TRBJ2-2, reads EAGVTQSPTHLIKTRGQQATLRCSPISGHTSVYWYQQALGLGLQFLLWYDEGEERNRGNFPPRFSGRQFPNYSSELNVNALELEDSALYLCASSFGVANTGELFFGEGSRLTVL.